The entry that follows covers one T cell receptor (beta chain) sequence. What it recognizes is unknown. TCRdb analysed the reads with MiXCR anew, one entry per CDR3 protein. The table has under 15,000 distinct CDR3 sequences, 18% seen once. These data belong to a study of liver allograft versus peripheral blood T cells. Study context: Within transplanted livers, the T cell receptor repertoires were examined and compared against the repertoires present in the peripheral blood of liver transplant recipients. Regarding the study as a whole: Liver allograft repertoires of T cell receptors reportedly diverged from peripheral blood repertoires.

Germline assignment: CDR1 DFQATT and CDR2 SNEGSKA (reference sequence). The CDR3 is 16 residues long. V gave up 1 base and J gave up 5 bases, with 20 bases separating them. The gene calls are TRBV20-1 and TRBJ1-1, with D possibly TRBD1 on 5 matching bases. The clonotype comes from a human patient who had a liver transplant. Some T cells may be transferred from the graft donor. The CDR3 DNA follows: TGCAGTGCTAGAGGTACAGGTTTGGGTCGAACAACTGAAGCTTTCTTT. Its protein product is CSARGTGLGRTTEAFF.